These T cell receptor beta chains were read from a single sample in a study of CD8+CD57+ T cells in acquired aplastic anemia. Each CDR3 protein gets one entry after TCRdb re-called the reads with MiXCR. In the table there are some 70,000 distinct CDR3 sequences, around half of which are singletons. Sequencing was done on a sample of sorted CD4+, CD8+, or CD8+CD57+ T cells (not recorded which) from PBMCs. These receptors originate from a human donor in good health, serving as a control. Both conserved end residues are part of each CDR3. The order of the fields is clone size, D gene, V gene, J gene, CDR3 DNA, CDR3 protein. D genes are given only for firm matches. Clone size is not always given. Where it is, it says once, few, many or a class for expanded clones.

abundance: .
d_gene: .
v_gene: TRBV12-1
j_gene: TRBJ1-5
CDR3nt: TGTGCCAGCAGCTTTCAACAGGCCATTGATAGCAATCAGCCCCAGCATTTT
CDR3aa: CASSFQQAIDSNQPQHF

abundance: few
d_gene: .
v_gene: TRBV27
j_gene: TRBJ2-2
CDR3nt: TGTGCCAGCAGTTTTTCCAGAAACACCGGGGAGCTGTTTTTT
CDR3aa: CASSFSRNTGELFF

abundance: .
d_gene: TRBD1
v_gene: TRBV15
j_gene: TRBJ2-7
CDR3nt: TGTGCCACCAGCGTCGGGACAGGGACAGACTACGAGCAGTACTTC
CDR3aa: CATSVGTGTDYEQYF

abundance: .
d_gene: .
v_gene: TRBV2
j_gene: TRBJ2-5
CDR3nt: TGTGCCAGCATGCGGGAAGAGACCCAGTACTTC
CDR3aa: CASMREETQYF

abundance: many
d_gene: .
v_gene: TRBV9
j_gene: TRBJ2-2
CDR3nt: TGTGCCAGCAGCGTGTCTTATTGGCTAGCGCGAGGCACCGGGGAGCTGTTTTTT
CDR3aa: CASSVSYWLARGTGELFF

abundance: many
d_gene: .
v_gene: TRBV5-1
j_gene: TRBJ2-3
CDR3nt: TGCGCCAGCAGCTTGGGCTTAAGGGGCTCGGGCACAGATACGCAGTATTTT
CDR3aa: CASSLGLRGSGTDTQYF

abundance: few
d_gene: TRBD1
v_gene: TRBV27
j_gene: TRBJ2-2
CDR3nt: TGTGCCAGCAGAGATAGACAGGGGACCGGGGAGCTGTTTTTT
CDR3aa: CASRDRQGTGELFF

abundance: .
d_gene: TRBD2
v_gene: TRBV20-1
j_gene: TRBJ2-7
CDR3nt: TGCAGTGCTGAAGATCTAGCGGGGGGGGAGCAGTACTTC
CDR3aa: CSAEDLAGGEQYF

abundance: once
d_gene: .
v_gene: TRBV5-1
j_gene: TRBJ1-5
CDR3nt: TGCGCCCGCAGCTCGTGGGGTGGAAGGCCACAGCCCCAGCATTTT
CDR3aa: CARSSWGGRPQPQHF

abundance: .
d_gene: .
v_gene: TRBV2
j_gene: TRBJ2-7
CDR3nt: TGTGCCAGCACACGCAGGCTGGGGAAAGAGGGCGAGCAGTACTTC
CDR3aa: CASTRRLGKEGEQYF

abundance: .
d_gene: .
v_gene: TRBV29-1
j_gene: TRBJ2-7
CDR3nt: TGCAGCGTTGAAGGTGGGCAGTCCCTCTACGAGCAGTACTTC
CDR3aa: CSVEGGQSLYEQYF

abundance: .
d_gene: .
v_gene: TRBV19
j_gene: TRBJ2-7
CDR3nt: TGTGCCAGTAGTAGGACCGAAAGTGCCTACGAGCAGTACTTC
CDR3aa: CASSRTESAYEQYF

abundance: once
d_gene: .
v_gene: TRBV12-3/TRBV12-4
j_gene: TRBJ1-2
CDR3nt: TGTGCCAGCAGGCGGATGGGTGGCTACACCTTC
CDR3aa: CASRRMGGYTF

abundance: .
d_gene: .
v_gene: TRBV9
j_gene: TRBJ2-7
CDR3nt: TGTGCCAGCAGCGTAGACGGGACGCCCCTGGAAGAGCAGTACTTC
CDR3aa: CASSVDGTPLEEQYF

abundance: .
d_gene: TRBD1
v_gene: TRBV2
j_gene: TRBJ1-5
CDR3nt: TGTGCCAGCAGTGTGGGACAGGGGGGAGGATCTCAGCCCCAGCATTTT
CDR3aa: CASSVGQGGGSQPQHF

abundance: .
d_gene: TRBD2
v_gene: TRBV20-1
j_gene: TRBJ2-7
CDR3nt: TGCAGTGCTATTGTCGGCGGGGGGCCGAGTACCTACGAGCAGTACTTC
CDR3aa: CSAIVGGGPSTYEQYF

abundance: many
d_gene: .
v_gene: TRBV2
j_gene: TRBJ1-5
CDR3nt: TGTGCCAGCAGGGCCGGGACGGATAGCAATCAGCCCCAGCATTTT
CDR3aa: CASRAGTDSNQPQHF

abundance: .
d_gene: .
v_gene: TRBV11-3
j_gene: TRBJ2-7
CDR3nt: TGTGCCAGCAGCCTCTCTCCCCCCTCCTACGAGCAGTACTTC
CDR3aa: CASSLSPPSYEQYF

abundance: medium-sized
d_gene: .
v_gene: TRBV2
j_gene: TRBJ2-7
CDR3nt: TGTGCCAGCAGTCCGGGCCACGAGCAGTACTTC
CDR3aa: CASSPGHEQYF

abundance: .
d_gene: TRBD1
v_gene: TRBV15
j_gene: TRBJ2-1
CDR3nt: TGTGCCACCAGCAGAGATACGGCAGGGGGCGTCGAGCAGTTCTTC
CDR3aa: CATSRDTAGGVEQFF

abundance: .
d_gene: .
v_gene: TRBV7-9
j_gene: TRBJ2-7
CDR3nt: TGTGCCAGCCCGGGACACAACTACGAGCAGTACTTC
CDR3aa: CASPGHNYEQYF

abundance: .
d_gene: .
v_gene: TRBV6-1
j_gene: TRBJ1-1
CDR3nt: TGTGCCAGCCTACGACAGACCTCCACTGAAGCTTTCTTT
CDR3aa: CASLRQTSTEAFF

abundance: .
d_gene: .
v_gene: TRBV7-9
j_gene: TRBJ1-2
CDR3nt: TGTGCCAGCAGTGGGACAACCTATGGCTACACCTTC
CDR3aa: CASSGTTYGYTF

abundance: many
d_gene: TRBD1
v_gene: TRBV27
j_gene: TRBJ1-5
CDR3nt: TGTGCCAGCAGACAAGGGACAGATAGCAATCAGCCCCAGCATTTT
CDR3aa: CASRQGTDSNQPQHF

abundance: many
d_gene: .
v_gene: TRBV20-1
j_gene: TRBJ1-2
CDR3nt: TGCAGTGCTAGACCGAGAGGGGCTAACTATGGCTACACCTTC
CDR3aa: CSARPRGANYGYTF

abundance: few
d_gene: .
v_gene: TRBV29-1
j_gene: TRBJ1-2
CDR3nt: TGCAGCGTTGAAGAGGGGCAGGGCTATGGCTACACCTTC
CDR3aa: CSVEEGQGYGYTF

abundance: .
d_gene: TRBD2
v_gene: TRBV24-1
j_gene: TRBJ2-1
CDR3nt: TGTGCCACCAGTGACCGACTAGCGGGGGCGTACAATGAGCAGTTCTTC
CDR3aa: CATSDRLAGAYNEQFF

abundance: many
d_gene: TRBD1
v_gene: TRBV19
j_gene: TRBJ1-6
CDR3nt: TGTGCCAGTAGCCTGGGACAGCAAAGCTCCTATAATTCACCCCTCCACTTT
CDR3aa: CASSLGQQSSYNSPLHF

abundance: .
d_gene: .
v_gene: TRBV9
j_gene: TRBJ2-7
CDR3nt: TGTGCCAGCAGCGTAGCTGGGCAGTTCGACGAGCAGTACTTC
CDR3aa: CASSVAGQFDEQYF

abundance: many
d_gene: .
v_gene: TRBV3-1
j_gene: TRBJ1-5
CDR3nt: TGTGCCAGCAGCCCGTCGGGGGGGGGGGATCAGCCCCAGCATTTT
CDR3aa: CASSPSGGGDQPQHF

abundance: .
d_gene: TRBD2
v_gene: TRBV19
j_gene: TRBJ2-7
CDR3nt: TGTGCCAGTAGTGCAAGACTAGCGGGCACCTACGAGCAGTACTTC
CDR3aa: CASSARLAGTYEQYF

abundance: .
d_gene: .
v_gene: TRBV7-2
j_gene: TRBJ2-3
CDR3nt: TGTGCCAGCAGCTTAGGGATCACAGATACGCAGTATTTT
CDR3aa: CASSLGITDTQYF

abundance: many
d_gene: .
v_gene: TRBV6-1
j_gene: TRBJ2-7
CDR3nt: TGTGCCAGCAGTGAATCCGACCCTGCTCACGAGCAGTACTTC
CDR3aa: CASSESDPAHEQYF

abundance: .
d_gene: .
v_gene: TRBV2
j_gene: TRBJ2-5
CDR3nt: TGCGCCAGCAGCCAAGAGAAGGGAGAGACCCAGTACTTC
CDR3aa: CASSQEKGETQYF

abundance: .
d_gene: TRBD1
v_gene: TRBV30
j_gene: TRBJ2-3
CDR3nt: TGTGCCTGGAGTTCGCTACAGGGGGCTTTCTCTGCAGATACGCAGTATTTT
CDR3aa: CAWSSLQGAFSADTQYF

abundance: .
d_gene: .
v_gene: TRBV29-1
j_gene: TRBJ2-7
CDR3nt: TGCAGCGTTGACAAGGCAGGGCAGGGAGACGAGCAGTACTTC
CDR3aa: CSVDKAGQGDEQYF

abundance: many
d_gene: TRBD2
v_gene: TRBV5-1
j_gene: TRBJ2-1
CDR3nt: TGCGCCAGCAGCTTCGGGACTAGCGGGTTCTCCTACAATGAGCAGTTCTTC
CDR3aa: CASSFGTSGFSYNEQFF

abundance: .
d_gene: .
v_gene: TRBV29-1
j_gene: TRBJ2-1
CDR3nt: TGCAGCGTTGTTTCAGGGCGCTCCTACAATGAGCAGTTCTTC
CDR3aa: CSVVSGRSYNEQFF

abundance: .
d_gene: .
v_gene: TRBV19
j_gene: TRBJ1-4
CDR3nt: TGTGCCAGTAGTACCGGGGTGGAAAAACTGTTTTTT
CDR3aa: CASSTGVEKLFF

abundance: .
d_gene: .
v_gene: TRBV29-1
j_gene: TRBJ1-2
CDR3nt: TGCAGCGTTGATCTGGCCGGGACCGTCTATGGCTACACCTTC
CDR3aa: CSVDLAGTVYGYTF

abundance: .
d_gene: TRBD1
v_gene: TRBV15
j_gene: TRBJ1-4
CDR3nt: TGTGCCACCAGCTCGCGAACAGGGGGAGGTGAAAAACTGTTTTTT
CDR3aa: CATSSRTGGGEKLFF

abundance: .
d_gene: .
v_gene: TRBV19
j_gene: TRBJ1-4
CDR3nt: TGTGCCAGTAGTAGTGATTTCGGAAAACTGTTTTTT
CDR3aa: CASSSDFGKLFF

abundance: .
d_gene: .
v_gene: TRBV9
j_gene: TRBJ2-7
CDR3nt: TGTGCCAGCAGCGTAGGGAGGGGCGAGCAGTACTTC
CDR3aa: CASSVGRGEQYF

abundance: .
d_gene: TRBD1
v_gene: TRBV20-1
j_gene: TRBJ2-5
CDR3nt: TGCAGTGCTAGAGGGGGTGGGGACAGACAAGAGACCCAGTACTTC
CDR3aa: CSARGGGDRQETQYF

abundance: few
d_gene: TRBD2
v_gene: TRBV9
j_gene: TRBJ2-3
CDR3nt: TGTGCCAGCAGCGCGACTAGCGGCCAAGTCACAGATACGCAGTATTTT
CDR3aa: CASSATSGQVTDTQYF

abundance: .
d_gene: .
v_gene: TRBV15
j_gene: TRBJ1-6
CDR3nt: TGTGCCACCAGCAGAGATGTTGCATCACCCCTCCACTTT
CDR3aa: CATSRDVASPLHF

abundance: many
d_gene: .
v_gene: TRBV5-1
j_gene: TRBJ2-7
CDR3nt: TGCGCCAGCAGCTTGGATCTGGGGGGCTACGAGCAGTACTTC
CDR3aa: CASSLDLGGYEQYF

abundance: .
d_gene: .
v_gene: TRBV30
j_gene: TRBJ2-5
CDR3nt: TGTGCCTGGAGCGGGTACCAAGAGACCCAGTACTTC
CDR3aa: CAWSGYQETQYF

abundance: once
d_gene: .
v_gene: TRBV25-1
j_gene: TRBJ2-7
CDR3nt: TGTGCCAGCAGTAAGGACAGAACCTACGAGCAGTACTTC
CDR3aa: CASSKDRTYEQYF

abundance: many
d_gene: TRBD1
v_gene: TRBV27
j_gene: TRBJ1-1
CDR3nt: TGTGCCAGCAGTTCAGGGGGCACTGAAGCTTTCTTT
CDR3aa: CASSSGGTEAFF

abundance: .
d_gene: TRBD1
v_gene: TRBV20-1
j_gene: TRBJ1-5
CDR3nt: TGCAGTGCTGAAGGGGGCGCAGATCAGCCCCAGCATTTT
CDR3aa: CSAEGGADQPQHF

abundance: .
d_gene: .
v_gene: TRBV12-3/TRBV12-4
j_gene: TRBJ1-5
CDR3nt: TGTGCCAGGCCGCTCTTCAATCAGCCCCAGCATTTT
CDR3aa: CARPLFNQPQHF

abundance: many
d_gene: .
v_gene: TRBV7-2
j_gene: TRBJ1-2
CDR3nt: TGTGCCAGTGTCCCCGGTTCCCCACGCTATGGCTACACCTTC
CDR3aa: CASVPGSPRYGYTF

abundance: medium-sized
d_gene: TRBD1
v_gene: TRBV25-1
j_gene: TRBJ1-1
CDR3nt: TGTGCCAGCAGTGCCCAGGCAGGGGGACAGATGAACACTGAAGCTTTCTTT
CDR3aa: CASSAQAGGQMNTEAFF

abundance: many
d_gene: .
v_gene: TRBV9
j_gene: TRBJ2-7
CDR3nt: TGTGCCAGCAGCGTAGAATCCTCAGGGAACTACGAGCAGTACTTC
CDR3aa: CASSVESSGNYEQYF

abundance: many
d_gene: .
v_gene: TRBV29-1
j_gene: TRBJ1-2
CDR3nt: TGCAGCGTTTCAGGGTTTTACAGTGGCTACACCTTC
CDR3aa: CSVSGFYSGYTF

abundance: .
d_gene: .
v_gene: TRBV19
j_gene: TRBJ1-6
CDR3nt: TGTGCCAGTAGACCCGGGGGTGGTTCACCCCTCCACTTT
CDR3aa: CASRPGGGSPLHF

abundance: .
d_gene: .
v_gene: TRBV19
j_gene: TRBJ2-6
CDR3nt: TGTGCCAGTAAGGCCTCTGGGGCCAACGTCCTGACTTTC
CDR3aa: CASKASGANVLTF

abundance: few
d_gene: .
v_gene: TRBV10-3
j_gene: TRBJ2-2
CDR3nt: TGTGCCATCAGTGAGTCGGGACAGAACACCGGGGAGCTGTTTTTT
CDR3aa: CAISESGQNTGELFF

abundance: .
d_gene: .
v_gene: TRBV2
j_gene: TRBJ1-1
CDR3nt: TGTGCCAGCAGTGAAAACACTGCTTTCTTT
CDR3aa: CASSENTAFF